The TCR beta chain under discussion was sequenced for a study of T cell responses to AZD1222 COVID-19 vaccine. Whole-study results and caveats: Repertoires were collected only later (after the peak T cell response had occurred). Seropositivity was recorded at baseline in only a handful of AZD1222 recipients.

Remarks on this clone: Its target is not known.

Sequencing was performed with immunoSEQ multiplex PCR; in TCRdb, only in-frame clones are kept and a portion is missing. The data hold 86,000 or so clones, with about nine tenths observed a single time. This material consisted of peripheral blood, taken 28 days after the second AZD1222 dose. The sequence came from an adult who received the AZD1222 COVID-19 vaccine.

Written as DNA, the CDR3 is TGTGCCAGCAGGAACGACCTACCCACAGATACGCAGTATTTT. Residues: CASRNDLPTDTQYF. The chain combines TRBV2 with TRBJ2-3; D is ambiguous. Germline CDR1 SNHLY, CDR2 FYNNEI. Trimming shortened V by 6 bases and J by 2 bases, and 12 bases separated the two germline ends. This CDR3 has 14 amino acids.